This T cell receptor beta chain was captured by sequencing in a study of cytomegalovirus exposure and HLA in healthy donors. Findings of the study overall: The study labeled fewer than 200 TCR beta chains cytomegalovirus-associated. No immune exposure information besides CMV serostatus was available. Sequencing probably produced one cluster of sequence variants that were highly shared.

Germline CDR1 reads MNHEY; CDR2 reads SMNVEV (reference sequence). Trimming cost V 5 bases and J 1 base, with 17 bases left between them. This CDR3 is 16 amino acids long. The PCR contained 60 Vbeta and 13 Jbeta primers. The data were produced by immunoSEQ multiplex PCR, yet TCRdb's version contains in-frame clones alone and is incomplete. The table includes about 180,000 clones, more than 65% detected once. Of note for this clone: Antigen unknown.

The sequenced sample was PBMCs. The receptor comes from a girl aged 2-10 years in good health and CMV-seropositive. V is TRBV27 and J is TRBJ2-5; D might be TRBD1 (5 bases). CDR3 coding DNA: TGTGCCAGCAGTCCAATCCCCACAGGACCCCAAGAGACCCAGTACTTC. Residues: CASSPIPTGPQETQYF.